The present T cell receptor (beta chain) was sequenced within a study of cytomegalovirus exposure and HLA in healthy donors. Study conclusions and caveats: An Asian-associated ancestry cluster reportedly showed fewer N-insertions than the roughly 700-donor mean in a later analysis. A later analysis found common viral pathogens apparently linked to several of the most significant clusters. The authors later found HLA-associated TCR beta chains more clonally expanded than equally common others.

To note about this clone: What it recognizes is unknown.

Trimming cost V 2 bases and J 5 bases, with 14 bases left between them. CDR1 SGHRS and CDR2 YFSETQ come from the germline V gene. The CDR3 extends over 14 amino acids. Primers for the PCR totalled 60 Vbeta and 13 Jbeta. Authors' analysis steps: Roughly 9.9 million shared chains were among the approximately 87 million unique TCR beta chains that a later analysis counted. Clones were read by immunoSEQ multiplex PCR, and TCRdb kept only the in-frame ones, dropping some. V, J and clone size are those of that table, while D and trimming were read from the DNA. The sample lists roughly 140,000 clones, approximately 85% occurring once.

The V and J genes are TRBV5-1 and TRBJ2-7, with TRBD2 as a possible D gene (5 bases). The specimen was PBMCs. The sequence was collected from a man aged 50 or older in good health and CMV-seropositive. CDR3 loop: CASSLGRDWDEQYF. For the CDR3, the DNA is TGCGCCAGCAGCTTAGGACGGGATTGGGACGAGCAGTACTTC. The full variable domain, completed using reference TRBV5-1 and TRBJ2-7, is KAGVTQTPRYLIKTRGQQVTLSCSPISGHRSVSWYQQTPGQGLQFLFEYFSETQRNKGNFPGRFSGRQFSNSRSEMNVSTLELGDSALYLCASSLGRDWDEQYFGPGTRLTVT.